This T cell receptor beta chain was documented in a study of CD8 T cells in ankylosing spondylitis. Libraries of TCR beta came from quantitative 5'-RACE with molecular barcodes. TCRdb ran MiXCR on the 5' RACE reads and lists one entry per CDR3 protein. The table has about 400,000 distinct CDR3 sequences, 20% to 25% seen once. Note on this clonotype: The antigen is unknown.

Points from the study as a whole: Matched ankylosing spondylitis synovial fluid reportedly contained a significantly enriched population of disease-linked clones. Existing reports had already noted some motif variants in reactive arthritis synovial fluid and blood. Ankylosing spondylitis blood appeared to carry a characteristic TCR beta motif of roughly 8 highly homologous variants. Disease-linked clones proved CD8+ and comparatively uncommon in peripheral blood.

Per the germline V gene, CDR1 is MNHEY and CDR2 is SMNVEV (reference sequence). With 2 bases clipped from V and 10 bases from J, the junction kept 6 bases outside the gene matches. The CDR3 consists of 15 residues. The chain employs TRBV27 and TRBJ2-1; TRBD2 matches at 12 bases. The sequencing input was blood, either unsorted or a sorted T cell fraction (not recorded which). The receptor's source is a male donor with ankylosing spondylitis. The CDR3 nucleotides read TGTGCCAGCAGTTTACTAGCGGGAGGGCTTTTAGAGCAGTTCTTC. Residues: CASSLLAGGLLEQFF.